The entry below gives a single TCR beta chain sequence along with its context. The data are from a study of blood T cell repertoires in COVID-19. Study context: Donors in the United States, Italy and Spain gave samples during acute or convalescent COVID-19. T cells, B-cell-depleted T cells, or PBMCs provided the cDNA or gDNA that served as material.

V was trimmed by 5 bases and J by 4 bases, leaving 12 bases between them. This CDR3 contains 13 residues. The authors' processing: How many nucleated cells were present was estimated from reference gene primer amplification. TCRdb's copy holds only in-frame clones and misses some; the assay was immunoSEQ multiplex PCR. The D gene and trimming were derived from the DNA, and the V and J assignments and clone size from that table. Among about 55,000 clones, 86% were seen once, and the ten largest hold 20% to 25%. The sequence derives from a woman older than 75 with acute or convalescent COVID-19. Sequenced: peripheral blood. This chain joins TRBV12-3 or TRBV12-4 and TRBJ2-7; weak D call: TRBD1 (5 bases). CDR3: CASSKGKRYEQYF. CDR3 DNA sequence: TGTGCCAGCAGTAAGGGGAAACGATACGAGCAGTACTTC.